This T cell receptor (beta chain) was recovered during a study of PD-L1 blockade in urothelial cancer. Findings and limits, study-wide: TCR clonality was measured in pretreatment peripheral blood. Clonality below the median predicted better survival.

Remarks on this clone: Its target is not known.

Unmatched junction bases numbered 10, after V lost 2 bases and J lost 6 bases. From germline, CDR1 is KGHSH and CDR2 LQKENI. This CDR3 spans 15 amino acids. The data were produced by immunoSEQ multiplex PCR, yet TCRdb's version contains in-frame clones alone and is incomplete. The sample has 100,000 to 150,000 clones; about 88% are singletons. Time point reported: pretreatment peripheral blood. Patients' cancers were locally advanced or metastatic urothelial carcinomas. The sequence came from a man aged 50-60 years with urothelial cancer. The rearrangement uses TRBV18 and TRBJ2-7; TRBD1 matches 7 bases. The sample was PBMCs, taken around atezolizumab (anti-PD-L1) treatment. This chain's CDR3 is CASSPSGQTLGEQYF. CDR3 nucleotide sequence: TGTGCCAGCTCACCATCGGGACAGACACTGGGCGAGCAGTACTTC. The full variable domain, with the rest looked up from reference TRBV18 and TRBJ2-7, is NAGVMQNPRHLVRRRGQEARLRCSPMKGHSHVYWYRQLPEEGLKFMVYLQKENIIDESGMPKERFSAEFPKEGPSILRIQQVVRGDSAAYFCASSPSGQTLGEQYFGPGTRLTVT.